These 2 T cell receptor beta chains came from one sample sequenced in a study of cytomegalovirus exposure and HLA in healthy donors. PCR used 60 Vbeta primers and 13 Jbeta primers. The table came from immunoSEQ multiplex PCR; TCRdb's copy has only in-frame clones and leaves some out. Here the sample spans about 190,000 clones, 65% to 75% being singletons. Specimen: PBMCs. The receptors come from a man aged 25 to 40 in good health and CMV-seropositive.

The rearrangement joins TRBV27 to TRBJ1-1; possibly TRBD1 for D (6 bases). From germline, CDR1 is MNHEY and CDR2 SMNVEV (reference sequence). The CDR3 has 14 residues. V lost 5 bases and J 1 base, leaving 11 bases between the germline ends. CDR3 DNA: TGTGCCAGCAGTAGGACAGTCCCGAACACTGAAGCTTTCTTT. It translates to CASSRTVPNTEAFF.

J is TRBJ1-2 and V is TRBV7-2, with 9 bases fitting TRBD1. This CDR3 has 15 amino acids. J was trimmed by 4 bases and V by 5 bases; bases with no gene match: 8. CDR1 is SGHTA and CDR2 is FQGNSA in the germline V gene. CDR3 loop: CASSTWTGDPYGYTF. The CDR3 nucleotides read TGTGCCAGCAGCACTTGGACAGGGGATCCCTATGGCTACACCTTC.